The rows below give T cell receptor beta chains drawn from one sample of a study of blood T cell repertoires in COVID-19. Profiled with immunoSEQ multiplex PCR; TCRdb holds only in-frame clones, not every one. Of hundreds of thousands of clones in the sample, approximately 86% are singletons; the top ten hold about 9.8%. Sequencing was carried out using PBMCs or T cells enriched from blood (not recorded which). The receptors were sampled from a woman aged 18-30 years who had recovered from COVID-19. The CDR3 runs from the conserved cysteine through the conserved F or W. Each record gives: J gene, V gene, clone size, D gene, CDR3 DNA, CDR3 protein. D genes are given only for firm matches. Some rows have no size entry. The others give once, few or many, or a class for an expanded clone.

j_gene: TRBJ1-2; v_gene: TRBV7-2; abundance: once; d_gene: TRBD1; CDR3nt: TGTGCCAGCAGCTCGGACAGGCGGTATGGCTACACCTTC; CDR3aa: CASSSDRRYGYTF
j_gene: TRBJ1-1; v_gene: TRBV9; abundance: .; d_gene: .; CDR3nt: TGTGCCAGCAGCGTAGCCCAGAACACTGAAGCTTTCTTT; CDR3aa: CASSVAQNTEAFF
j_gene: TRBJ1-5; v_gene: TRBV6-5; abundance: .; d_gene: TRBD1; CDR3nt: TGTGCCAGCAGCTGGACAGGCTCGGATCAGCCCCAGCATTTT; CDR3aa: CASSWTGSDQPQHF
j_gene: TRBJ2-2; v_gene: TRBV7-6; abundance: .; d_gene: TRBD1; CDR3nt: TGTGCCAGCAGCCCCGGACAGGAGGCCGGGGAGCTGTTTTTT; CDR3aa: CASSPGQEAGELFF
j_gene: TRBJ2-5; v_gene: TRBV4-2; abundance: .; d_gene: .; CDR3nt: TGTGCCCCTGTAGGAGCGGGCGGCTGCCAAGAGACCCAGTACTTC; CDR3aa: CAPVGAGGCQETQYF
j_gene: TRBJ1-1; v_gene: TRBV7-9; abundance: .; d_gene: .; CDR3nt: TGTGCCAGCGGTCCCCCCGGACTCTTGGGGCGGGGGGCGAACACTGAAGCTTTCTTT; CDR3aa: CASGPPGLLGRGANTEAFF
j_gene: TRBJ1-1; v_gene: TRBV6-2/TRBV6-3; abundance: .; d_gene: .; CDR3nt: TGTGCCAGCAGTCAGGGGCTTGGGTTATGGGTGAACACTGAAGCTTTCTTT; CDR3aa: CASSQGLGLWVNTEAFF
j_gene: TRBJ2-2; v_gene: TRBV7-2; abundance: .; d_gene: TRBD1; CDR3nt: TGTGCCAGCAGCAATGACAGGGGGCACGCCGTTGGCACCGGGGAGCTGTTTTTT; CDR3aa: CASSNDRGHAVGTGELFF
j_gene: TRBJ2-5; v_gene: TRBV6-6; abundance: .; d_gene: .; CDR3nt: TGTGCCAGCGCAGAAGAGACCCAGTACTTC; CDR3aa: CASAEETQYF
j_gene: TRBJ1-2; v_gene: TRBV7-8; abundance: .; d_gene: .; CDR3nt: TGTGCCAGCAGCCGAGACGGACAGCAATACTATGGCTACACCTTC; CDR3aa: CASSRDGQQYYGYTF
j_gene: TRBJ2-1; v_gene: TRBV9; abundance: once; d_gene: TRBD2; CDR3nt: TGTGCCAGCAGCCTCCGTTTTAGCGGGAGGGATGGTGAGCAGTTCTTC; CDR3aa: CASSLRFSGRDGEQFF